This T cell receptor beta chain was observed in a study of cytomegalovirus exposure and HLA in healthy donors. Study-level results: Later on, a genetic analysis was performed. It linked a missense variant in DCLRE1C with V- and J-gene trimming of TCR beta. Diagnosis of cytomegalovirus status made by the classifier reportedly showed high specificity and sensitivity. Researchers catalogued roughly 150 TCR beta chains as cytomegalovirus-associated.

Between the trimmed V and J ends, which lost 4 bases and 7 bases, there was a span of 25 bases. This CDR3 has 16 residues. CDR1 is SQVTM, CDR2 ANQGSEA, per germline. Points on this clone: The antigen is unknown.

Both 60 Vbeta primers and 13 Jbeta primers went into the PCR. This table comes from immunoSEQ multiplex PCR, and its TCRdb copy is limited to in-frame clones, with some not included. The profile shows roughly 140,000 clones, roughly 80% of them singletons. This clonotype originated in a boy aged 2 to 10 in good health and CMV-seronegative. Sequenced material: PBMCs. The chain recombines TRBV29-1 with TRBJ1-2, with a possible D match to TRBD1 (6 bases). CDR3 in DNA: TGCAGCGTTGGCGACCAGGGGCGATCGCTGAGGATTGGCTACACCTTC. As protein: CSVGDQGRSLRIGYTF.